The source of this TCR beta chain is a study of Graves' ophthalmopathy and Graves' hyperthyroidism. The authors amplified TCR beta CDR3 regions from RNA transcripts. The workflow started with a first-round RT-PCR run with HTBI primers and then moved on to a second-round multiplex PCR. TCRdb recomputed calls from the multiplex PCR reads with MiXCR, one row per CDR3 protein. The sample lists some 1.1 million distinct CDR3 sequences; 35% to 40% were seen once. Trimming left V 7 bases short and J 4 bases short, with 16 bases between. Germline V gene lookup returns CDR1 MDHEN and CDR2 SYDVKM. The CDR3 is made up of 14 amino acids. Enrolled hyperthyroidism patients had a new diagnosis, a duration under 2 months, and an age of 18 to 65.

Sequenced: peripheral blood or thyroid tissue (not recorded which). The chain employs TRBV28 and TRBJ1-1, with D unclear. The receptor was derived from an adult man with Graves' hyperthyroidism. In DNA, the CDR3 is TGTGCCAGCATCCCTTCCGGCGGTAGCACTGAAGCTTTCTTT. It encodes CASIPSGGSTEAFF.